The 19 T cell receptor beta chains reported below all come from one sample, sequenced in a study of beta chain features in type 1 diabetes. Expressed TCRB transcripts were sequenced because the isolated RNA had all been reverse transcribed beforehand. Produced via immunoSEQ multiplex PCR; TCRdb's table is partial and in-frame only. The table shows about 400,000 clones, with approximately 12% occurring only once. The sample comprised naive CD4+ T cells from blood. Receptors originate from a man aged 18 to 30 in good health.

This clone was picked up a small number of times. This chain links TRBV6-5 with TRBJ2-7; TRBD1 is a possible D gene (6 bases). Germline CDR1 reads MNHEY; CDR2 reads SVGAGI. V was shortened by 0 bases and J by 6 bases, with 9 bases between the two germline ends. The length of the CDR3 is 13 residues. CDR3 sequence (DNA): TGTGCCAGCAGTTACTCCAGGACAGTCGAGCAGTACTTC. Translation gives CASSYSRTVEQYF.

This clone was picked up a small number of times. The chain combines TRBV7-3 with TRBJ1-5; D perhaps matches TRBD1 (5 bases). V lost 3 bases and J lost 7, with 13 bases in between. This CDR3 comprises 14 residues. Germline CDR1 is SGHTA and CDR2 is FQGTGA. The DNA of the CDR3 is TGTGCCAGCAGCTTGTTCAGGGCAGGGCAGCCCCAGCATTTT. Protein sequence: CASSLFRAGQPQHF.

The chain has TRBV28 and TRBJ2-7; 12 bases map to TRBD2. Germline CDR1 is MDHEN and CDR2 is SYDVKM. The junction had 6 bases not matched to a gene; V was cut back by 0 bases and J by 6 bases. The CDR3 is made up of 16 amino acids. CDR3 loop: CASSLWASGGAGEQYF. As DNA, the CDR3 is TGTGCCAGCAGTTTATGGGCTAGCGGGGGGGCTGGCGAGCAGTACTTC.

The V and J genes are TRBV4-3 and TRBJ2-3; 7 nucleotides agree with TRBD2. This CDR3 contains 16 residues. Germline V CDR1 and CDR2: LGHNA, YSLEER. V shed 0 bases and J 5 bases; nucleotides not matched to a gene: 8. This CDR3 is CASSQDGGSLGDTQYF. DNA for the CDR3: TGCGCCAGCAGCCAAGATGGCGGGAGCTTGGGAGATACGCAGTATTTT.

The chain carries TRBV27 and TRBJ1-5, with D possibly matching TRBD1 (5 bases). In germline, CDR1 is MNHEY, CDR2 SMNVEV (reference sequence). CDR3 length: 15 amino acids. Trimming removed 1 base at V and 4 bases at J, with 11 bases between. The DNA for the CDR3 is TGTGCCAGCAGTTTATACAGGACGGAGAATCAGCCCCAGCATTTT. The encoded protein is CASSLYRTENQPQHF.

This clone was counted between two and nine times. The chain is built from TRBV7-2 and TRBJ2-7, with 7 bases that match TRBD2. The V segment lost 5 bases and the J segment 4 bases; nucleotides outside the gene matches: 11. Germline assignment: CDR1 SGHTA and CDR2 FQGNSA. CDR3 length: 15 residues. CDR3 coding DNA: TGTGCCAGCAGCCCGGGACCGGCGGGAGCTTACGAGCAGTACTTC. As protein: CASSPGPAGAYEQYF.

The V and J genes are TRBV5-6 and TRBJ2-3; 13 bases are shared with TRBD2. Trimming cost V 5 bases and J 5 bases; bases outside gene matches: 8. The CDR3 is made up of 16 amino acids. Germline lookup yields CDR1 SGHDT and CDR2 YYEEEE. CDR3 DNA: TGTGCCAGCAGTTTAGGACTAGCGGGAGTGCAAGATACGCAGTATTTT. Amino acids: CASSLGLAGVQDTQYF.

This clone was detected only a few times. This chain links TRBV6-6 with TRBJ1-2; the D gene is possibly TRBD1 (5 bases). Germline V CDR1 and CDR2: MNHNY, SVGAGI (reference sequence). The length of the CDR3 is 14 residues. Trimming cost V 11 bases and J 3 bases, with 19 bases left between them. CDR3 sequence reads: CAHNRAGGDYGYTF. Here the CDR3 DNA reads TGTGCCCACAATAGGGCCGGGGGGGACTATGGCTACACCTTC.

This chain links TRBV7-3 with TRBJ2-1, with 7 positions matching TRBD1. V shed 4 bases and J 7 bases; nucleotides not matched to a gene: 1. From germline, CDR1 is SGHTA and CDR2 FQGTGA. This CDR3 comprises 12 residues. The CDR3 protein is CASSSTGNEQFF. For the CDR3, the DNA is TGTGCCAGCAGCTCGACAGGGAATGAGCAGTTCTTC.

This clone was found a few times. The chain carries TRBV9 and TRBJ2-7; 9 bases agree with TRBD2. Germline CDR1 SGDLS, CDR2 YYNGEE. V lost 4 bases, J lost 5 bases, and 10 bases stayed unmatched. This CDR3 is built from 15 residues. The CDR3 loop is CASSPRRTSVDEQYF. The CDR3 DNA reads as TGTGCCAGCAGCCCTAGAAGGACTAGCGTCGACGAGCAGTACTTC.

V gene TRBV30 combines with J gene TRBJ1-6; D is perhaps TRBD1 (5 bases). The CDR3 is made up of 16 amino acids. The germline V gene has CDR1 GTSNPN and CDR2 SVGIG (reference sequence). V lost 1 base, J lost 10 bases, and 20 bases lay in between. This chain's CDR3 is CAWSAWGLGNRSPLHF. CDR3 sequence (DNA): TGTGCCTGGAGTGCATGGGGCTTGGGGAATCGGTCACCCCTCCACTTT. Full variable domain (outside the CDR3, taken from reference TRBV30 and TRBJ1-6): SQTIHQWPATLVQPVGSPLSLECTVEGTSNPNLYWYRQAAGRGLQLLFYSVGIGQISSEVPQNLSASRPQDRQFILSSKKLLLSDSGFYLCAWSAWGLGNRSPLHFGNGTRLTVT.

V is TRBV27 and J is TRBJ1-4; weak D call: TRBD1 (5 bases). Germline CDR1 reads MNHEY; CDR2 reads SMNVEV (reference sequence). Trimming stripped 8 bases from V and 8 bases from J, with 12 bases between. CDR3 length equals 12 residues. In nucleotides, the CDR3 is TGTGCCAGCGGGGGGACGGGGGAAAAACTGTTTTTT. Translation gives CASGGTGEKLFF.

The gene calls are TRBV5-1 and TRBJ2-1, with 8 bases aligning to TRBD1. V trimming: 1 base; J trimming: 2 bases; junction bases outside the gene matches: 5. Germline lookup yields CDR1 SGHRS and CDR2 YFSETQ. The CDR3 totals 16 residues. The CDR3 spells CASSLSTRGPYNEQFF. CDR3 DNA sequence: TGCGCCAGCAGCTTGTCCACCAGGGGGCCCTACAATGAGCAGTTCTTC.

The chain combines TRBV5-1 with TRBJ1-4; no firm D call. In germline, CDR1 is SGHRS, CDR2 YFSETQ. V lost 3 bases to trimming and J lost 7 bases, with 16 bases between them. The CDR3 is made up of 15 amino acids. The CDR3 nucleotides read TGCGCCAGCAGCTGGGCTCAAGAACCAGGTGAAAAACTGTTTTTT. It translates to CASSWAQEPGEKLFF.

V and J are TRBV7-2 and TRBJ2-3; D call uncertain. Per the germline V gene, CDR1 is SGHTA and CDR2 is FQGNSA. The CDR3 has 14 residues. V was clipped by 2 bases and J by 0 bases, with 6 bases between them. The chain's CDR3 is CASSLIPSTDTQYF. The CDR3 DNA reads as TGTGCCAGCAGCTTAATCCCTAGCACAGATACGCAGTATTTT.

The chain combines TRBV18 with TRBJ2-5; 9 bases are a match to TRBD1. Germline CDR1 reads KGHSH; CDR2 reads LQKENI. After removal of 4 bases from V and 0 bases from J, the junction contained 6 bases not matched to a gene. This CDR3 spans 16 amino acids. In DNA, the CDR3 is TGTGCCAGCTCACTCGGACAGGGGCGGAACCAAGAGACCCAGTACTTC. Protein: CASSLGQGRNQETQYF.

This chain joins TRBV7-3 and TRBJ1-1; D remains unclear. The germline V and J ends were trimmed by 5 bases and 10 bases, with 14 bases remaining between them. Germline-derived CDR1 and CDR2 are SGHTA and FQGTGA. The CDR3 loop spans 12 amino acids. The CDR3 protein is CASSPQLRGAFF. CDR3 in DNA: TGTGCCAGCAGCCCCCAATTAAGAGGAGCTTTCTTT.

This clone has a handful of counts. The rearrangement uses TRBV7-2 and TRBJ1-5; TRBD1 matches 7 bases. The CDR3 covers 15 residues. Germline trimming cut 4 bases from V and 4 bases from J; bases unmatched to any gene: 7. CDR1 and CDR2 (germline): SGHTA, FQGNSA. The CDR3 bases are TGTGCCAGCAGCTCCACAGGGGTTGGAAATCAGCCCCAGCATTTT. This translates into CASSSTGVGNQPQHF.

This clone was detected a few times. This chain connects TRBV30 to TRBJ1-2; perhaps TRBD1 as D (5 bases). CDR1 GTSNPN and CDR2 SVGIG come from the germline V gene (reference sequence). The CDR3 contains 12 residues. Trimming left V 1 base short and J 4 bases short, with 7 bases between. This chain's CDR3 is CAWSGQSYGYTF. For the CDR3, the DNA is TGTGCCTGGAGTGGACAGAGCTATGGCTACACCTTC.